This T cell receptor beta chain emerged from a study of cytomegalovirus exposure and HLA in healthy donors. Study observations and caveats: Using the classifier, cytomegalovirus status was reportedly diagnosed with high specificity and sensitivity. The dataset shows that most TCR sequences were rare, while some public TCRs occurred in many donors. In vitro data verified three CMV-associated chains as specific for CMV antigens.

Regarding this clone: Antigen unknown.

This CDR3 has 12 residues. Germline CDR1 is MDHEN and CDR2 is SYDVKM. Trimming took off 6 bases at V and 6 bases at J, with 12 bases between the two ends. Produced via immunoSEQ multiplex PCR; TCRdb's table is partial and in-frame only. The data show about 69,000 clones, 96% seen once. Input material: PBMCs. The receptor's source is a woman under 30 in good health and CMV-seropositive. The chain recombines TRBV28 with TRBJ2-7; possibly TRBD1 for D (5 bases). In DNA form, the CDR3 reads TGTGCCAGCAGAGAAACAGGTGCCGAGCAGTACTTC. It codes for CASRETGAEQYF.